The 5 T cell receptor beta chains listed next were all sequenced from one sample in a study of cytomegalovirus exposure and HLA in healthy donors. Researchers ran the PCR with 60 Vbeta and 13 Jbeta primers. The table came from immunoSEQ multiplex PCR; TCRdb's copy has only in-frame clones and leaves some out. The data show about 130,000 clones, 75% to 85% seen once. Sample: PBMCs. Receptors originate from a man in his forties or fifties in good health and CMV-seronegative.

This clone was picked up one time. The chain links TRBV6-5 to TRBJ2-3; 9 positions match TRBD2. With V trimmed by 4 bases and J by 3 bases, 5 bases remained unmatched. The germline gives CDR1 MNHEY, CDR2 SVGAGI. The CDR3 is 15 residues long. This chain's CDR3 is CASSSGLANTDTQYF. CDR3 nucleotide sequence: TGTGCCAGCAGTTCCGGACTAGCGAATACAGATACGCAGTATTTT.

The V call is TRBV10-1, the J call TRBJ2-7, with TRBD1 matching 9 bases. Looked up from germline, CDR1 is WNHNN and CDR2 is SYGVQD (reference sequence). The CDR3 consists of 15 residues. The trim removed 3 bases at V and 4 bases at J, leaving 7 bases unmatched. CDR3 coding DNA: TGCGCCAGCAGTGACCAGGGGACAGGGCTGTACGAGCAGTACTTC. Translated: CASSDQGTGLYEQYF.

J is TRBJ1-2 and V is TRBV6-5, with a tentative D call TRBD1 (5 bases). V was clipped by 4 bases and J by 6 bases, with 9 bases between them. Per the germline V gene, CDR1 is MNHEY and CDR2 is SVGAGI. CDR3 size: 12 residues. The CDR3 coding sequence is TGTGCCAGCAGTTTCCAGGGTCATGGCTACACCTTC. Protein sequence: CASSFQGHGYTF.

The rearrangement joins TRBV28 to TRBJ1-5; possible D gene TRBD1, 5 bases. This CDR3 has 14 residues. V was pared by 8 bases and J by 0 bases, with 11 bases between. Germline V CDR1 and CDR2: MDHEN, SYDVKM. CDR3 nucleotide sequence: TGTGCCAGCCAAGCAAGGGGTAGCAATCAGCCCCAGCATTTT. It specifies CASQARGSNQPQHF.

This sequence joins TRBV29-1 and TRBJ1-1, with D maybe TRBD1 (5 bases). Germline-derived CDR1 and CDR2 are SQVTM and ANQGSEA. The germline V and J ends were trimmed by 3 bases and 3 bases, with 17 bases remaining between them. The CDR3 totals 15 residues. This CDR3 reads CSVDEIGGTYTEAFF. The CDR3 nucleotides are TGCAGCGTTGACGAGATAGGAGGGACTTACACTGAAGCTTTCTTT.